This T cell receptor beta chain derives from a study of control samples from healthy donors and cancer patients. Germline V gives CDR1 MRHNA, CDR2 SNTAGT. V was pared by 4 bases and J by 0 bases, with 14 bases of the junction left unmatched. The CDR3 runs to 20 residues. Repertoires were generated with immunoSEQ multiplex PCR, while TCRdb's copy carries only in-frame clones and drops some. The top ten clones hold 7.8% of a sample with 90,000 to 150,000 clones, approximately 91% of them seen once. The chain recombines TRBV6-4 with TRBJ2-1, with 11 bases matching TRBD2. Sequencing was done on a sample of blood. The sequence was collected from a woman between 18 and 29 years old in good health. The CDR3 loop is CASSVRAVSGGDSSYNEQFF. As DNA, the CDR3 is TGTGCCAGCAGTGTAAGAGCGGTTAGCGGGGGGGATTCCTCCTACAATGAGCAGTTCTTC.